This T cell receptor (beta chain) is drawn from a study of shared clonotypes between healthy human individuals (dated by TCRdb to the early 2020s). Study-level background: Two women and a few men aged 18 to 49 years were included in the cohort. Between about 0.94 and 8.9 billion PBMCs per donor were obtained by leukapheresis. To estimate repertoire size and how much clonotype sharing occurs between individuals, the study deeply sequenced the blood TCR repertoires of 5 or 6 healthy adults. To increase sequencing depth and limit assay-specific biases, different laboratories used diverse techniques to prepare libraries and sequence TCR repertoires. For each donor, three plates each were used for CD4 naive and CD4 memory, two plates were used for CD8 naive, and one plate was used for CD8 memory. Paper-wide results and their limitations: Sampling was limited to blood, and TCR repertoires in tissue likely differ from TCR repertoires in blood. When several donors were compared, the shared fraction of clonotypes was around 4.6% for naive CD4, 3.5% for naive CD8, 2.3% for memory CD4, and around 0.4% for memory CD8. Compared with non-shared clonotypes, clonotypes shared by all four sorted-subset donors had higher generation probabilities. Even with the large sequencing depth, rarefaction of the sorted-subset datasets indicated that sequencing was incomplete. Naive subsets generally had larger estimated clonotype richness than memory subsets. Based on pairwise subsampling, the degree of clonotype sharing among donors was expected to be affected by sequencing depth. The genetic and exposure-history diversity represented was limited by the small number of donors.

Donors were healthy HIV-negative adults with no recently reported acute infections or vaccinations. All donors were Caucasian adults living in Nashville, Tennessee, USA. CD4+ T cells were enriched through magnetic negative selection, after which naive cells were positively selected on CD45RA and the remaining negative fraction served as the memory subset. Blood was obtained by leukapheresis, after which PBMCs were separated by Ficoll-Histopaque density gradient centrifugation and cryopreserved in liquid nitrogen vapor phase. Analytical flow cytometry was used to check the purity and quantity of each magnetically sorted T cell population. Genomic DNA was isolated from every sorted fraction and measured by UV absorbance on a Nanodrop 2000c. Trimming removed 7 bases from V and 6 bases from J; the gene matches leave 7 bases unexplained. Inclusive of the bounding cysteine and phenylalanine, the CDR3 is 15 residues long. The entry retains the CDR3 DNA only, 45 bases that are in frame from base 1. Looking up the germline V gene (reference sequence) yields CDR1 MNHEY and CDR2 SMNVEV.

Comments on this clone: The antigen this receptor binds is unknown. No base quality information exists; no much larger clone differs at one position.

Using the deep immunoSEQ assay, TCR CDR3 regions were amplified from genomic DNA by multiplex PCR. Extracted genomic DNA from each cell subset was spread evenly across all wells of several immunoSEQ 96-well plates, with each plate serving as a replicate. Each replicate PCR for sorted subsets received roughly 0.2 ug genomic DNA, equal to tens of thousands of T cell genomes. The purified libraries were quantified using a Qubit 3.0 fluorometer, sized with a Bioanalyzer 2100, and then quantified again using the KAPA Library Quantification kit. A separate single-read 150-cycle Illumina NextSeq 550 flow cell was used to sequence each immunoSEQ 96-well plate. Turning to the authors' computational methods: Because only junctional sequences without quality scores were contained in the immunoSEQ output, filtering matching that applied to full-length reads could not be performed. Sequences were annotated with PyIR, a Python wrapper for IgBLAST v1.9, and V/J genes and CDR3 were assigned using IMGT germline references. Reads were removed for weak V/J assignments (E-value above 1e-6), missing CDR3, stop codons, out-of-frame junctions, or ambiguous translated residues. V3J clonotypes were defined as sequences sharing an identical inferred V gene, J gene, and CDR3 amino acid sequence. Percentage overlap between repertoires was computed as shared unique clonotypes divided by the size of the smaller repertoire. RTK rarefaction, the Chao1 estimator, and Recon v2.1 estimates of unobserved clonotypes were used to assess repertoire richness. For all TCRbeta clonotypes obtained by the gDNA method from four donors, generation probabilities were computed with OLGA. The table was pulled from immuneACCESS by TCRdb, which kept in-frame rearrangements only. Such tables lose some clones; where checked, under half of the loss comes from unresolved V genes, and the rest has no known cause. The V and J calls and clone size come from that table; D and trimming were worked out from the DNA. This sample holds over 1.4 million clones; around 95% were observed only once. The top ten clones comprise 0.95% to 1.5% of the sample.

Sequences were obtained from naive CD4+ T cells sorted from blood. The sample's cell subset or site, from its label and the paper: CD45RA+ positively selected. This chain is built from TRBV27 and TRBJ2-2; 11 bases in between match TRBD1. This sequence originates from a man aged 25-45 years in good health. The nucleotide sequence is TGTGCCAGCAACTCGGGACAGGGGGTCGCCGGGGAGCTGTTTTTT. Its protein product is CASNSGQGVAGELFF.